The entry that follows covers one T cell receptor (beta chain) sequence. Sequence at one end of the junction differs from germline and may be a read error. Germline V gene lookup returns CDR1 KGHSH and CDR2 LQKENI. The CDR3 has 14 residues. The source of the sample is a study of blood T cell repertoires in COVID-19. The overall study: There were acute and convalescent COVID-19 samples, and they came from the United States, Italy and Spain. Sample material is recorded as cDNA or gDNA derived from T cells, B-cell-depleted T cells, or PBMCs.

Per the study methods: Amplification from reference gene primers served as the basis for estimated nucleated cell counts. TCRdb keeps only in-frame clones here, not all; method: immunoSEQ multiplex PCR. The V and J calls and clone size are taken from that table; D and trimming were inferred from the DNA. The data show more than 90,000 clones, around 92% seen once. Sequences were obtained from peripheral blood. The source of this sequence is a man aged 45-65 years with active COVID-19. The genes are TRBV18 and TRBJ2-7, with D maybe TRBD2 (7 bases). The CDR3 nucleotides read TGTGCCAGCTCACCGTTTGCGGGGGCTGGGGAGCAGTACTTT. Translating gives CASSPFAGAGEQYF.